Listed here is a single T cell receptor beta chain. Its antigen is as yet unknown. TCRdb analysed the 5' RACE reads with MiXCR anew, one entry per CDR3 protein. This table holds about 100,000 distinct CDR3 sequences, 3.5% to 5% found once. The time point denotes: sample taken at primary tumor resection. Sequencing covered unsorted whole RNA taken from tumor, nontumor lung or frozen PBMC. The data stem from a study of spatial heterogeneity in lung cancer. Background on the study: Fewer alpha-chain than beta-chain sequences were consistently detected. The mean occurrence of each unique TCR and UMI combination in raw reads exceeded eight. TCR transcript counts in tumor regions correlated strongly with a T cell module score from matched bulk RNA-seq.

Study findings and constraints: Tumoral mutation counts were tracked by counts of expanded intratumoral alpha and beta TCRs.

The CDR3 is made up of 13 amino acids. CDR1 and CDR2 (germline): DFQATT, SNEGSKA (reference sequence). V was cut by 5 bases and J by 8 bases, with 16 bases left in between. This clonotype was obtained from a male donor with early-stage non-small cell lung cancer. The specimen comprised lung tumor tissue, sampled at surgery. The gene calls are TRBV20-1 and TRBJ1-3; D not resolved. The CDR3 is CSASGDLSDTIYF. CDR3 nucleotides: TGCAGTGCTTCCGGCGACTTGTCGGACACCATATATTTT.